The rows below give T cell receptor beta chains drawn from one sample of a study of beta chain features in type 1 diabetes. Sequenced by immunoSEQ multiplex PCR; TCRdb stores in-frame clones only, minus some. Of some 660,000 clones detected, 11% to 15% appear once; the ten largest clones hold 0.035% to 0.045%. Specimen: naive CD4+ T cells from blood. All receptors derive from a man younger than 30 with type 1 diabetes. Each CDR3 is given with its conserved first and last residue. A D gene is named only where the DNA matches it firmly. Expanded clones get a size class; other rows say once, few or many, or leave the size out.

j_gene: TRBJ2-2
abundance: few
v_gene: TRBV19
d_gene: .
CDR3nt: TGTGCCAGTAGATCAGCAGGGAACACCGGGGAGCTGTTTTTT
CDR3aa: CASRSAGNTGELFF

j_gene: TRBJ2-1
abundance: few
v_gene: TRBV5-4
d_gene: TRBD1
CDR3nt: TGTGCCAGCAGCCTCGACAGGGCTCGATACAATGAGCAGTTCTTC
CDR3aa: CASSLDRARYNEQFF

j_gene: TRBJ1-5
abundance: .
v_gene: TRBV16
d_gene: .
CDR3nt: TGTGCCAGCAGCCCGCAAAACAGGGAGGGTCAGCCCCAGCATTTT
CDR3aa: CASSPQNREGQPQHF

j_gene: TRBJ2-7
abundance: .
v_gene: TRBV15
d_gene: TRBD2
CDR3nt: TGTGCCACCAGCGGGGGACTAACCAACGAGCAGTACTTC
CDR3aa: CATSGGLTNEQYF

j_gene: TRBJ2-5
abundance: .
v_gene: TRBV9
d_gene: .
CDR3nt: TGTGCCAGCAGCGTAGCCTGGACGGGGGAGGAGACCCAGTACTTC
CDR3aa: CASSVAWTGEETQYF

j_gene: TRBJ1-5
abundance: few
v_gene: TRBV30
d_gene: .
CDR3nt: TGTGCCTGGAGGTTGGGGGCGGGCGGCAATCAGCCCCAGCATTTT
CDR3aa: CAWRLGAGGNQPQHF

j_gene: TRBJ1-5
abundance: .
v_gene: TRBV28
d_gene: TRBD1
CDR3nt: TGTGCCAGCACCTCGGGACAGGGCAATCAGCCCCAGCATTTT
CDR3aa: CASTSGQGNQPQHF

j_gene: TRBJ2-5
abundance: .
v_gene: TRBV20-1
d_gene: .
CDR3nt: TGCAGTCGACATGGGGTTTCGCTCCAGTACTTC
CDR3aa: CSRHGVSLQYF

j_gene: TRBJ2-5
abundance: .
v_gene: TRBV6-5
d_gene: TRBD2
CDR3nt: TGTGCCAGCAATGCTTTAGCGGGAGATGTTGGGACCCAGTACTTC
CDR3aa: CASNALAGDVGTQYF

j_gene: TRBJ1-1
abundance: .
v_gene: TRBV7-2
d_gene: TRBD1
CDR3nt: TGTGCCAGCAGCTCGGCCGGACAGGGTCGCACTGAAGCTTTCTTT
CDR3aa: CASSSAGQGRTEAFF

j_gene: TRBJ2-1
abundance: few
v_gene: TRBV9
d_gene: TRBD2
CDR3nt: TGTGCCAGCAGCGATACTAGCGGGAGCTACAATGAGCAGTTCTTC
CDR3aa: CASSDTSGSYNEQFF

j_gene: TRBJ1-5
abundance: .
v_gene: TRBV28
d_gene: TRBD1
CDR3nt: TGTGCCAGCAGACCAGGACAGGACAGGCAGCCCCAGCATTTT
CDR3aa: CASRPGQDRQPQHF

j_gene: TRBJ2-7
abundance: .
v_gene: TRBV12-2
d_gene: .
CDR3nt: TGTGCAAGTCGCTCCACTACTAGCACGAGGTACGAGCAGTACTTC
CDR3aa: CASRSTTSTRYEQYF

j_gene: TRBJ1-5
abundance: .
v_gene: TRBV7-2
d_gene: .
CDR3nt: TGTGCCAGCAGCTTTGAGGCGAGCAATCAGCCCCAGCATTTT
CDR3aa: CASSFEASNQPQHF

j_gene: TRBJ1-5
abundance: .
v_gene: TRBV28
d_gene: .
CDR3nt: TGTGCCAGCACCTCCCTATCCTTTAGGGGTGGGAGACATCAGCCCCAGCATTTT
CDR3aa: CASTSLSFRGGRHQPQHF

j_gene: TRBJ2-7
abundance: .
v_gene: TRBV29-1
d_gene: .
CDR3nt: TGCAGCGTTCTTCAGCAGGAGAGCTCCTACGAGCAGTACTTC
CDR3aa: CSVLQQESSYEQYF

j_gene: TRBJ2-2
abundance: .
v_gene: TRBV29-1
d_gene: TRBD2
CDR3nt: TGCAGCGTCCCTGGACTAGAAGTTGCCGGGGAGCTGTTTTTT
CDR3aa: CSVPGLEVAGELFF

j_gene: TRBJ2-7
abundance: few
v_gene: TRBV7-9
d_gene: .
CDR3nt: TGTGCCAGCAGCTTAGCACAACTAGACTGGCAGTACTTC
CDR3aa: CASSLAQLDWQYF

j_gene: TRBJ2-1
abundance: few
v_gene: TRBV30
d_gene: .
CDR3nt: TGTGCCTGGAGTGGGGACGCCGGCAATGAGCAGTTCTTC
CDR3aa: CAWSGDAGNEQFF

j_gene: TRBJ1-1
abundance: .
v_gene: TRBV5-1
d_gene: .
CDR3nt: TGCGCCACCAGCCGAGGACGGACCACTGAAGCTTTCTTT
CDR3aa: CATSRGRTTEAFF

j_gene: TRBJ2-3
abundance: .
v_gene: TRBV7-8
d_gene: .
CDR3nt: TGTGCCAGCAGCTCGCTATCCGCAGATACGCAGTATTTT
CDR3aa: CASSSLSADTQYF

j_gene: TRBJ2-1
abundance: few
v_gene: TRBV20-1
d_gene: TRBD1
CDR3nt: TGCAGTGCTCCAGGGGGCATTGAGCAGTTCTTC
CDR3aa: CSAPGGIEQFF

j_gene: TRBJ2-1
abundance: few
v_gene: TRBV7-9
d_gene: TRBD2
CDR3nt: TGTGCCAGCAGCCCGGGACTAGCGGGAGGGCTATCCTACAATGAGCAGTTCTTC
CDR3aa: CASSPGLAGGLSYNEQFF

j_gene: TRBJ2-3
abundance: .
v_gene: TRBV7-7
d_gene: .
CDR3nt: TGTGCTAGCAGCTTAGTGACAGGCCAAGATACGCAGTATTTT
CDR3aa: CASSLVTGQDTQYF